This TCR beta chain was documented in a study of blood T cell repertoires in COVID-19. At the level of the study: Both acute and convalescent COVID-19 samples were obtained from the United States, Italy and Spain. From T cells, B-cell-depleted T cells, or PBMCs came the material, which was cDNA or gDNA.

This CDR3 contains 16 residues. V dropped 3 bases and J dropped 10 bases, with 22 bases sitting between them. The germline gives CDR1 LNHDA, CDR2 SQIVND (reference sequence). As handled by the study authors: Nucleated cell number was recorded as an estimate derived from reference gene primer amplification. This table comes from immunoSEQ multiplex PCR, and its TCRdb copy is limited to in-frame clones, with some not included. The V and J calls and the clone size are those of that table, but D and trimming were determined from the DNA. The table shows approximately 200,000 clones, with 65% to 85% occurring only once.

Sequenced material: peripheral blood. The origin of this receptor is a woman younger than 45 with acute or convalescent COVID-19. The chain has TRBV19 and TRBJ2-1; TRBD2 is a possible D gene (6 bases). The CDR3 reads CASSILFSGLREEQFF. Written as DNA, the CDR3 is TGTGCCAGTAGTATCCTTTTCTCCGGTTTACGGGAGGAGCAGTTCTTC. The full variable domain, with the rest looked up from reference TRBV19 and TRBJ2-1, is DGGITQSPKYLFRKEGQNVTLSCEQNLNHDAMYWYRQDPGQGLRLIYYSQIVNDFQKGDIAEGYSVSREKKESFPLTVTSAQKNPTAFYLCASSILFSGLREEQFFGPGTRLTVL.